This T cell receptor beta chain is from a study of Graves' ophthalmopathy and Graves' hyperthyroidism. Study-wide points: For separating ophthalmopathy from stable hyperthyroidism, a 13-signature model gave 87.88% sensitivity and about 82% specificity.

For repertoire sequencing, the TCR beta CDR3 regions were amplified from RNA transcripts. The first-round RT-PCR employed HTBI primers together with the Qiagen OneStep RT-PCR kit. A multiplex PCR was then performed as the second round. TCRdb processed the multiplex PCR reads anew with MiXCR; each CDR3 protein has one entry. The data show about 400,000 distinct CDR3 sequences, with roughly 18% seen just once and more than 1.5% held by the top ten. Per the germline V gene, CDR1 is SGHAT and CDR2 is FQDESV (reference sequence). Germline trimming cut 6 bases from V and 5 bases from J; bases unmatched to any gene: 9. The CDR3 runs 15 residues. A roughly 9.3 ml volume of fresh peripheral blood provided the PBMCs. This clonotype was counted at least ten times. The antigen is not known.

This chain uses TRBV11-1 with TRBJ1-1; 10 nucleotides agree with TRBD1. The TCR was taken from a woman aged 18-29 years with Graves' ophthalmopathy. The source material was peripheral blood. DNA for the CDR3: TGTGCCAGCAGTTCTTGGACAGGGGGAGGAACTGAAGCTTTCTTT. Amino acid sequence: CASSSWTGGGTEAFF.